This T cell receptor (beta chain) was recorded in a study of T cells in localized non-small cell lung cancer. Overall study findings and caveats: Tumor trailed uninvolved adjacent lung in T cell clonality, which peaked there. Elevated circulating T cell density in blood was associated with longer overall survival. Detection in adjacent lung was observed for a median roughly 62 of the top 100 tumor clones. Sequencing involved a lone tumor region, leaving heterogeneity possible.

The assay was immunoSEQ multiplex PCR, and TCRdb's table has in-frame clones only and misses some. The sample contains 14,000 to 15,000 clones, more than 70% of which appear only once. For this clone: Its target is unknown.

The CDR3 consists of 15 residues. Germline CDR1 reads SGDLS; CDR2 reads YYNGEE. Trimming pared 0 bases from V and 6 bases from J, leaving 15 bases between. The source was peripheral blood, collected before any cancer treatment. This clonotype was sampled from a female donor aged 60 or older with stage I squamous cell lung carcinoma. The chain joins TRBV9 to TRBJ1-1; D remains ambiguous. In DNA form, the CDR3 reads TGTGCCAGCAGCGTAGAACCCAATTTTATGGCTGAAGCTTTCTTT. It is translated as CASSVEPNFMAEAFF.